This T cell receptor beta chain was observed in a study of identical twins. Study-wide findings and caveats: Excess sharing between twins was weaker in beta out-of-frame sequences.

This clonotype was seen a handful of times. The antigen is unknown. This CDR3 comprises 15 residues. The V gene lost 3 bases and the J gene lost 1 base, with 12 bases spanning the gap. Germline V CDR1 and CDR2: MDHEN, SYDVKM. TCRdb reanalysed the 5' RACE reads using MiXCR and keeps one entry per CDR3 protein. Of 400,000 to 550,000 distinct CDR3 sequences in the sample, around 15% are singletons; the top ten hold approximately 1%. In addition, the sample was reused for a study of yellow fever vaccine responses in identical twins.

The receptor comes from a woman between 18 and 29 years old in good health. This sequence joins TRBV28 and TRBJ2-5; possibly TRBD2 for D (6 bases). Sequencing used CD4+ T cells sorted from blood. DNA for the CDR3: TGTGCCAGCAGTTTGCGGGGCCGTCCCCAAGAGACCCAGTACTTC. Amino acids: CASSLRGRPQETQYF.